This T cell receptor beta chain was recovered during a study of PD-L1 blockade in urothelial cancer. Background on the study: It was at 3 weeks (second dose) and 6 weeks after treatment start that blood was analyzed. Typically, measured as a median, blood samples had 110,000 to 150,000 T cells.

Produced via immunoSEQ multiplex PCR; TCRdb's table is partial and in-frame only. The sample records around 110,000 clones, about 89% being singletons. The CDR3 extends over 15 amino acids. Trimming stripped 3 bases from V and 4 bases from J, with 13 bases between. Germline lookup yields CDR1 MDHEN and CDR2 SYDVKM. Noted time point: peripheral blood 6 weeks after treatment start. The diagnosis in patients was locally advanced or metastatic urothelial carcinoma. This clone has just a few counts. Its antigen is unknown. General observations from the study: When measured at 3 weeks, tumor-associated blood clones expanded more in durable-benefit patients.

The sequencing used PBMCs, collected around atezolizumab (anti-PD-L1) treatment. This rearrangement joins TRBV28 to TRBJ1-3; D perhaps matches TRBD1 (6 bases). The clonotype was recovered from a man aged 60-69 years with urothelial cancer. The CDR3 loop is CASSLGGAGGNTIYF. In DNA, the CDR3 is TGTGCCAGCAGTTTGGGGGGGGCTGGAGGAAACACCATATATTTT. The full variable domain, completed using reference TRBV28 and TRBJ1-3, is DVKVTQSSRYLVKRTGEKVFLECVQDMDHENMFWYRQDPGLGLRLIYFSYDVKMKEKGDIPEGYSVSREKKERFSLILESASTNQTSMYLCASSLGGAGGNTIYFGEGSWLTVV.